The T cell receptor (beta chain) under discussion was sequenced for a study of cytomegalovirus exposure and HLA in healthy donors. The CDR3 has 14 amino acids. The germline V gene encodes CDR1 GTSNPN and CDR2 SVGIG (reference sequence). With 60 Vbeta and 13 Jbeta primers, the PCR was carried out. Some clones are missing from TCRdb's copy, which holds only in-frame ones; the method was immunoSEQ multiplex PCR. The data show 200,000 to 250,000 clones, 75% to 85% seen once. The source is a girl between 5 and 17 years old in good health and CMV-seronegative. Sequenced material: PBMCs. This rearrangement joins TRBV30 to TRBJ2-5; maybe TRBD2 (5 bases). The J call may be in error: the DNA end matches TRBJ2-7 better. The CDR3, as DNA: TGTGCCTGGAGTCCACCTAGCACCCTTTACGAGCAGTACTTC. It codes for CAWSPPSTLYEQYF.